This T cell receptor beta chain was captured in a study of cytomegalovirus exposure and HLA in healthy donors. There are 15 residues in the CDR3. Germline CDR1 is SQVTM and CDR2 is ANQGSEA. Trimming stripped 0 bases from V and 1 base from J, with 10 bases between. The PCR made use of 60 Vbeta and 13 Jbeta primers. Method: immunoSEQ multiplex PCR; TCRdb's copy keeps in-frame clones and lacks some. The profile shows around 180,000 clones, 65% to 85% of them singletons. The clonotype comes from a male donor in good health and CMV-seronegative. The gene calls are TRBV29-1 and TRBJ1-3; D remains unclear. Material: PBMCs. DNA for the CDR3: TGCAGCGTTGAAGAGAGTTCCCGGTCTGGAAACACCATATATTTT. Its protein product is CSVEESSRSGNTIYF. The full variable domain, its missing parts supplied by reference TRBV29-1 and TRBJ1-3, is SAVISQKPSRDICQRGTSLTIQCQVDSQVTMMFWYRQQPGQSLTLIATANQGSEATYESGFVIDKFPISRPNLTFSTLTVSNMSPEDSSIYLCSVEESSRSGNTIYFGEGSWLTVV.